This T cell receptor (beta chain) is drawn from a study of T cell responses to AZD1222 COVID-19 vaccine. Study-wide points: White British donors predominated, females outnumbered males, and clonal diversity was possibly underestimated. Nearly half of spike-specific TCRs reportedly go after variant regions that carry no mutations. Only six or seven AZD1222 recipients tested seropositive at baseline.

Assay: immunoSEQ multiplex PCR; the TCRdb copy retains only in-frame clones and omits some. The sample lists tens of thousands of clones; roughly nine tenths were seen once. The CDR3 has 12 amino acids. With respect to this clone: Its target is not known. Other DNA sequences within the sample encode an identical CDR3.

Sequencing used peripheral blood, obtained on day 0 of AZD1222 vaccination. The chain links TRBV21-1 to TRBJ2-7; the table's D gene call, TRBD2, was not cross checked with the DNA. TRBV21-1 is a listed pseudogene. The TCR sequence derives from an adult in good health. In DNA, the CDR3 is TGTGCCAGCAGCAAACGTTCCTACGAGCAGTACTTC. Translation: CASSKRSYEQYF.